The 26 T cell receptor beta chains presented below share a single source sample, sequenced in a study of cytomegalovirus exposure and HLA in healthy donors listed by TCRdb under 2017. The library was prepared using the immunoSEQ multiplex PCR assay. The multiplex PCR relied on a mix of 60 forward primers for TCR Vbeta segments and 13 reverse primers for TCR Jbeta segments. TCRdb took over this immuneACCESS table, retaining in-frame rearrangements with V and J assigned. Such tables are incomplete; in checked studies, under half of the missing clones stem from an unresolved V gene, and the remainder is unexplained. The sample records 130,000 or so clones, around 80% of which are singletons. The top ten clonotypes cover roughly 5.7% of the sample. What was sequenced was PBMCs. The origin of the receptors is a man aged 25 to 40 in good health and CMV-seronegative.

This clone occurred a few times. In nucleotides, the CDR3 is TGTGCCAGCAGATGGGGGGGGACCCAAGAGACCCAGTACTTC. Amino acids: CASRWGGTQETQYF. V gene TRBV28 combines with J gene TRBJ2-5, with 7 positions matching TRBD2. The CDR3 has 14 residues. CDR1 is MDHEN and CDR2 is SYDVKM in the germline V gene. V was clipped by 6 bases and J by 1 base; unmatched bases: 5. Looking up the rest from reference TRBV28 and TRBJ2-5 gives the full variable domain: DVKVTQSSRYLVKRTGEKVFLECVQDMDHENMFWYRQDPGLGLRLIYFSYDVKMKEKGDIPEGYSVSREKKERFSLILESASTNQTSMYLCASRWGGTQETQYFGPGTRLLVL.

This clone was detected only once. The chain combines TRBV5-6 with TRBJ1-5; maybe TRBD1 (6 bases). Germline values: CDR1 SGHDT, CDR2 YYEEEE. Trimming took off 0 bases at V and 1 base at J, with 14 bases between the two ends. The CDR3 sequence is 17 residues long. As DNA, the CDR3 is TGTGCCAGCAGCTTGGCCGGGCAGGGGTTGAGCAATCAGCCCCAGCATTTT. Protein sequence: CASSLAGQGLSNQPQHF.

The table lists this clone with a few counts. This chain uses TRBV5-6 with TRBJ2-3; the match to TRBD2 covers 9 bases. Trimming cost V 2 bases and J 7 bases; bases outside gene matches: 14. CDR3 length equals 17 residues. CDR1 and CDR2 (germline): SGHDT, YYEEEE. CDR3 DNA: TGTGCCAGCAGCTTTCGTGGTAGCGGGAGAACGTTAAATACGCAGTATTTT. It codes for CASSFRGSGRTLNTQYF.

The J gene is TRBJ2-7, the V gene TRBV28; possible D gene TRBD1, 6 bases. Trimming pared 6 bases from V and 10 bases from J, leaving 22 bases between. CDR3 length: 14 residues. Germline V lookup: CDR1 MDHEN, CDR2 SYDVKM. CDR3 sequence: CASSSYDFSQGQYF. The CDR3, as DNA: TGTGCCAGCAGCTCATACGACTTCTCACAGGGTCAGTACTTC.

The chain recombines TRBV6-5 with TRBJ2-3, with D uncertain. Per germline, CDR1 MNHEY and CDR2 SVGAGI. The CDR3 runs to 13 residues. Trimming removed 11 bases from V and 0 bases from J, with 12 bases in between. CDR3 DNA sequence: TGTGCCTCCCAACACGATAGCACAGATACGCAGTATTTT. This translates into CASQHDSTDTQYF.

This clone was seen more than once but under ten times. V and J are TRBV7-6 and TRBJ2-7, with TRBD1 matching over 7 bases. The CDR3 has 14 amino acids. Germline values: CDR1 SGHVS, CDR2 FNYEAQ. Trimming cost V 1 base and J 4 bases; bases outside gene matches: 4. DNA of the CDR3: TGTGCCAGCAGCTTAGACAGGGGACCATACGAGCAGTACTTC. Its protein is CASSLDRGPYEQYF.

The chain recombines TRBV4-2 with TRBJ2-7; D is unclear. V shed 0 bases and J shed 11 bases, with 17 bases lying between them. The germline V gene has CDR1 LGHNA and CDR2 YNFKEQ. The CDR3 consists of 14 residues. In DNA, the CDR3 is TGTGCCAGCAGCCAAGACGAGCCCCCTTCTGTGGAGTACTTC. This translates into CASSQDEPPSVEYF.

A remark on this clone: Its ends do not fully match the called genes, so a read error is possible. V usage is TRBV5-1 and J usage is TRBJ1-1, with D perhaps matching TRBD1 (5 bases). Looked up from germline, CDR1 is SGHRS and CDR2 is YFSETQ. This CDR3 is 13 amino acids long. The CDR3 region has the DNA TGCGCCAGCAGTCTTTTCGGGGGGTCCTTGGAGTCCTTT. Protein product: CASSLFGGSLESF.

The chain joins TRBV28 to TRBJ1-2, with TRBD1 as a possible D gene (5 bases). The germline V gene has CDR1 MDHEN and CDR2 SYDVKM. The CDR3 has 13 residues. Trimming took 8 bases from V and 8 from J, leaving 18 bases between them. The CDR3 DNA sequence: TGTGCCAGCGGGGGACTCCTCATCGGCGGCTACACCTTC. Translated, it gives CASGGLLIGGYTF.

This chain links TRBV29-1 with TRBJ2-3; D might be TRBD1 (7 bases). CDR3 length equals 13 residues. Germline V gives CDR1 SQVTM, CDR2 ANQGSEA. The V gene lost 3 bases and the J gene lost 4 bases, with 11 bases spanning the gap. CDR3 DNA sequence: TGCAGCGTTGACAGGGGGGTGGCAGATACGCAGTATTTT. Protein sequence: CSVDRGVADTQYF.

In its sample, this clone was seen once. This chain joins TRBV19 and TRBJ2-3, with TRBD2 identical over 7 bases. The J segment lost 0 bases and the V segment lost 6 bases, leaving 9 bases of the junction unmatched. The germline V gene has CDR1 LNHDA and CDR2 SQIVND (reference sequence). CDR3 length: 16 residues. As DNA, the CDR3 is TGTGCCAGTAGGAAATTAGCGGGCTTCAGCACAGATACGCAGTATTTT. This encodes CASRKLAGFSTDTQYF.

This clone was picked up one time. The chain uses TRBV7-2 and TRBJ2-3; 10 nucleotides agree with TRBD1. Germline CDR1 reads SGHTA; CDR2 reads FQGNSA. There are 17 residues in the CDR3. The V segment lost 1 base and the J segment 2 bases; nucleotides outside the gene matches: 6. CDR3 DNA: TGTGCCAGCAGCTTAGGTGACAGGGGGCTTTACACAGATACGCAGTATTTT. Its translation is CASSLGDRGLYTDTQYF. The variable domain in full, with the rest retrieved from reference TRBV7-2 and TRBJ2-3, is GAGVSQSPSNKVTEKGKDVELRCDPISGHTALYWYRQSLGQGLEFLIYFQGNSAPDKSGLPSDRFSAERTGGSVSTLTIQRTQQEDSAVYLCASSLGDRGLYTDTQYFGPGTRLTVL.

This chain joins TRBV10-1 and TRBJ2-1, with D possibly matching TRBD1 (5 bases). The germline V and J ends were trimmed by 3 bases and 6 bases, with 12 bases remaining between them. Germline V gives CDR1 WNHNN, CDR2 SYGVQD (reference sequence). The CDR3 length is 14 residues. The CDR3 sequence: CASSDPGQSNEQFF. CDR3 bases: TGCGCCAGCAGTGACCCCGGACAATCCAATGAGCAGTTCTTC.

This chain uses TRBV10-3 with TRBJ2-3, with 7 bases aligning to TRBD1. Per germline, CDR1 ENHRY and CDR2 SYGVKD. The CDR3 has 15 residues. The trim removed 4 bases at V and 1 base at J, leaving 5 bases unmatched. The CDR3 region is CAISGGQKRTDTQYF. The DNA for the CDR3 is TGTGCCATCAGTGGGGGACAGAAACGCACAGATACGCAGTATTTT.

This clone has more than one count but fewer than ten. This chain's CDR3 is CASSLDRGNYGYTF. CDR3 nucleotides: TGTGCCAGCAGCTTGGATCGGGGGAACTATGGCTACACCTTC. The V gene is TRBV5-4, the J gene TRBJ1-2; the D gene is possibly TRBD1 (5 bases). The CDR3 is 14 residues long. Germline CDR1 reads SGHNT; CDR2 reads YYREEE (reference sequence). Trimming removed 0 bases from V and 2 bases from J, with 8 bases in between.

The chain's CDR3 is CASSLSESPSFYEQYF. The CDR3 nucleotides read TGCGCCAGCAGCTTAAGTGAATCCCCCTCTTTCTACGAGCAGTACTTC. This chain connects TRBV5-1 to TRBJ2-5; D is unresolved. The J call may not be correct, given that the DNA end is closer to TRBJ2-7. Germline V CDR1 and CDR2: SGHRS, YFSETQ. CDR3 size: 16 residues.

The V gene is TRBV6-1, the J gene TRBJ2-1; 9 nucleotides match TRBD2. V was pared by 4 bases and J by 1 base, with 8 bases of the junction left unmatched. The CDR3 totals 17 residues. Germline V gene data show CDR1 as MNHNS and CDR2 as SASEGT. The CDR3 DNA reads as TGTGCCAGCAGTGTCAACCGACTAGCGGTGTCCTACAATGAGCAGTTCTTC. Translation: CASSVNRLAVSYNEQFF.

The CDR3 here is CAWSGQTGESTEAFF. The CDR3 nucleotides are TGTGCCTGGAGTGGGCAGACAGGGGAGTCCACTGAAGCTTTCTTT. J is TRBJ1-1 and V is TRBV30; the match to TRBD1 covers 8 bases. Germline V gene lookup returns CDR1 GTSNPN and CDR2 SVGIG (reference sequence). Trimming at V came to 1 base and at J to 4 bases, leaving 8 bases not matched to a gene. This CDR3 spans 15 amino acids.

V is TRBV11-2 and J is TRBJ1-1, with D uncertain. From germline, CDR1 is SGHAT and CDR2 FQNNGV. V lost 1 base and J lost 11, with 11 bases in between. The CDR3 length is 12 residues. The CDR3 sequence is CASSLAGGLAFF. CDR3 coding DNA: TGTGCCAGCAGCTTAGCGGGTGGGTTGGCTTTCTTT.

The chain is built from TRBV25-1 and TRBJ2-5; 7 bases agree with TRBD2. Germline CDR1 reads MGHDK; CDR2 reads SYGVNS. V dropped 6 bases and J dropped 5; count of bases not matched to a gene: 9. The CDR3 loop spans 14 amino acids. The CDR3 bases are TGTGCCAGCAGGCCCGGCGGGGGTGGGGAGACCCAGTACTTC. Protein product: CASRPGGGGETQYF.

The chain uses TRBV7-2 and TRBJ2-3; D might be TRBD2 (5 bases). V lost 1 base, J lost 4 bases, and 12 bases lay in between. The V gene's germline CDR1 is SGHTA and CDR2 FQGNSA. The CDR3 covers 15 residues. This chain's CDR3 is CASSLGPVGADTQYF. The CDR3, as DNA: TGTGCCAGCAGCTTAGGCCCTGTCGGGGCAGATACGCAGTATTTT.

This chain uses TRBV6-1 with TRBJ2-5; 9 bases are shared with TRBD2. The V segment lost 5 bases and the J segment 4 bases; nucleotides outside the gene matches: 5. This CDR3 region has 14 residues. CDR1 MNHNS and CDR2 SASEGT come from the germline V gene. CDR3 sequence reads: CASSSRLAVETQYF. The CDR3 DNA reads TGTGCCAGCAGTTCTCGACTAGCGGTAGAGACCCAGTACTTC.

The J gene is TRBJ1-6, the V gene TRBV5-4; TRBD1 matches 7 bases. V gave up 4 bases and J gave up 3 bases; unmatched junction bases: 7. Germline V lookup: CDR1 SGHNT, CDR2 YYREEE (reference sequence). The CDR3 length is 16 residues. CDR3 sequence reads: CASSPETGNYNSPLHF. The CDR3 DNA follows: TGTGCCAGCAGCCCAGAGACAGGGAACTATAATTCACCCCTCCACTTT.

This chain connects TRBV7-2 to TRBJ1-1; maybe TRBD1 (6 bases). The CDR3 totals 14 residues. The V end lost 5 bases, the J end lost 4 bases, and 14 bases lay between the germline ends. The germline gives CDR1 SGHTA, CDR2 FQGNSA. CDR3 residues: CASSPREGVTEAFF. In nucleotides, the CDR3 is TGTGCCAGCAGCCCCCGGGAGGGGGTCACTGAAGCTTTCTTT.

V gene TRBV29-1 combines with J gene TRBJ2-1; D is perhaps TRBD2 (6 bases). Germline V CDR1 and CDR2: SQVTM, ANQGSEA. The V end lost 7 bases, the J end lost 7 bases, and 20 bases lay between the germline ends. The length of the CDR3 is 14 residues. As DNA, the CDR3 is TGCAGCGGGATACTAGCAGACCATTATAATGAGCAGTTCTTC. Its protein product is CSGILADHYNEQFF.

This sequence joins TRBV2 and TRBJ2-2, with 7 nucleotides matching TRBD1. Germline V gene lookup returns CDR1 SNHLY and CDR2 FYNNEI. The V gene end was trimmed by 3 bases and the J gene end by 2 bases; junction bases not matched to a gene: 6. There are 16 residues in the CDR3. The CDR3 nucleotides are TGTGCCAGCAGTGAGGTCGGGACAGTTAACACCGGGGAGCTGTTTTTT. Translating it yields CASSEVGTVNTGELFF.